Following are 32 T cell receptor beta chains from one sample sequenced in a study of T cells in Graves' hyperthyroidism and ophthalmopathy. RNA transcripts provided the source from which TCR beta CDR3 regions were amplified. RT-PCR in the first round (using the HTBI primer set) targeted the TCR CDR3. TCRdb fed the multiplex PCR reads into MiXCR, producing one record per CDR3 protein. Of a few hundred thousand distinct CDR3 sequences listed, over 11% are singletons. Sequencing was done on a sample of blood. The receptors were gathered from a woman under 40 with Graves' hyperthyroidism that later progressed to Graves' ophthalmopathy.

This rearrangement joins TRBV20-1 to TRBJ2-2; TRBD1 agrees at 10 bases. This CDR3 comprises 15 residues. Germline V CDR1 and CDR2: DFQATT, SNEGSKA (reference sequence). The ends lost 7 bases at V and 3 bases at J; junction bases unmatched: 8. The CDR3 DNA reads as TGCAGTGGCACGACAGGGGGCGGGGACACCGGGGAGCTGTTTTTT. Translation gives CSGTTGGGDTGELFF.

This clonotype was found many times. The chain recombines TRBV6-1 with TRBJ1-1, with D uncertain. Germline-derived CDR1 and CDR2 are MNHNS and SASEGT. The CDR3 consists of 14 residues. V was shortened by 6 bases and J by 8 bases, with 19 bases between the two germline ends. The CDR3 here is CASSLPSHDQEAFF. The CDR3 nucleotides read TGTGCCAGCAGCTTACCATCCCATGATCAAGAAGCTTTCTTT.

A few counts support this clonotype. The chain recombines TRBV19 with TRBJ2-1, with 11 positions matching TRBD2. The trim removed 5 bases at V and 3 bases at J, leaving 15 bases unmatched. CDR3 length: 19 residues. Looked up from germline, CDR1 is LNHDA and CDR2 is SQIVND (reference sequence). This CDR3 is CASSSRTSGWEGYYNEQFF. The CDR3 coding sequence is TGTGCCAGTAGTTCCCGGACTAGCGGGTGGGAAGGGTACTACAATGAGCAGTTCTTC.

This clonotype has ten or more counts. The V call is TRBV24-1, the J call TRBJ1-5; no definite D call. V shed 8 bases and J shed 3 bases, with 16 bases lying between them. Germline V gene lookup returns CDR1 KGHDR and CDR2 SFDVKD. The CDR3 runs to 15 residues. The CDR3 sequence: CATTPRGGYNQPQHF. The CDR3 DNA reads as TGTGCCACCACCCCACGGGGTGGTTACAATCAGCCCCAGCATTTT.

This clonotype was detected ten times or more. The chain recombines TRBV7-8 with TRBJ2-2, with TRBD2 identical over 7 bases. Trimming removed 2 bases from V and 5 bases from J; junction bases left unmatched: 5. CDR3 size: 15 residues. Germline V CDR1 and CDR2: SGHVS, FQNEAQ. This CDR3 reads CASSLWTRGTGELFF. The CDR3 DNA reads TGTGCCAGCAGCTTATGGACTAGGGGAACCGGGGAGCTGTTTTTT.

This clonotype was picked up many times. The chain uses TRBV11-3 and TRBJ1-3, with D uncertain. CDR1 is SGHNT and CDR2 is YENEEA in the germline V gene. CDR3 length equals 16 residues. V was pared by 1 base and J by 0 bases, with 10 bases between. CDR3 in DNA: TGTGCCAGCAGCTTAGGTTTCTCGGACTCTGGAAACACCATATATTTT. The encoded protein is CASSLGFSDSGNTIYF.

This clonotype was seen at least ten times. The chain links TRBV12-3 or TRBV12-4 to TRBJ1-1; D gene uncertain. The CDR3 extends over 14 amino acids. Trimming removed 6 bases at V and 4 bases at J, with 15 bases between. CDR3 region: CASRLTSVATEAFF. The CDR3 coding sequence is TGTGCCAGCAGACTGACGTCGGTGGCCACTGAAGCTTTCTTT.

Note on this clonotype: Being one base from a much bigger clone, this may be a read error. The chain links TRBV27 to TRBJ2-7, with D possibly being TRBD1 (6 bases). This CDR3 has 15 residues. V gave up 7 bases and J gave up 6 bases, with 22 bases separating them. CDR1 MNHEY and CDR2 SMNVEV come from the germline V gene (reference sequence). The CDR3 DNA is TGTGCCAGCAACTCTAAGGGGGTTAAGGCCTCCGAGCAGTACTTC. Its translation: CASNSKGVKASEQYF.

This clonotype was recorded many times. The gene calls are TRBV24-1 and TRBJ2-1; tentatively, D is TRBD1 (6 bases). V lost 1 base, J lost 5 bases, and 14 bases lay in between. CDR1 is KGHDR, CDR2 SFDVKD, per germline. CDR3 length: 16 residues. The CDR3 spells CATSDFKGERNNEQFF. CDR3 in DNA: TGTGCCACCAGTGATTTTAAGGGGGAGAGGAACAATGAGCAGTTCTTC.

This clonotype was observed many times. The chain uses TRBV29-1 and TRBJ1-1; D remains ambiguous. Trimming left V 6 bases short and J 1 base short, with 15 bases between. Germline values: CDR1 SQVTM, CDR2 ANQGSEA. This CDR3 is 14 amino acids long. The CDR3 protein is CSVKLHNANTEAFF. The CDR3 DNA reads as TGCAGCGTGAAATTACACAACGCGAACACTGAAGCTTTCTTT. Variable domain in full (rest from reference TRBV29-1 and TRBJ1-1): SAVISQKPSRDICQRGTSLTIQCQVDSQVTMMFWYRQQPGQSLTLIATANQGSEATYESGFVIDKFPISRPNLTFSTLTVSNMSPEDSSIYLCSVKLHNANTEAFFGQGTRLTVV.

The chain joins TRBV5-4 to TRBJ1-2; a possible D gene is TRBD1 (6 bases). Trimming took 0 bases from V and 2 from J, leaving 11 bases between them. CDR1 SGHNT and CDR2 YYREEE come from the germline V gene (reference sequence). The length of the CDR3 is 15 residues. The CDR3 sequence is CASSLVGGGNYGYTF. CDR3 sequence (DNA): TGTGCCAGCAGCTTGGTTGGGGGCGGAAACTATGGCTACACCTTC.

This clonotype showed up many times. The chain is built from TRBV5-1 and TRBJ2-5; 10 bases fit TRBD1. V lost 4 bases and J lost 4; bases outside the gene matches: 4. The CDR3 consists of 14 residues. Germline lookup yields CDR1 SGHRS and CDR2 YFSETQ. CDR3 amino acids: CASSMGQGLETQYF. CDR3 DNA: TGCGCCAGCAGCATGGGACAGGGGTTAGAGACCCAGTACTTC.

This clonotype has at least ten counts. V usage is TRBV9 and J usage is TRBJ1-1; D gene uncertain. The ends were cut back, 4 bases at V and 0 bases at J, with 13 bases in the middle. The CDR3 has 15 amino acids. Germline V lookup: CDR1 SGDLS, CDR2 YYNGEE. The CDR3 DNA sequence: TGTGCCAGCAGCCCCCCGGGGAGCATGAACACTGAAGCTTTCTTT. This encodes CASSPPGSMNTEAFF.

This clonotype was picked up many times. This chain joins TRBV12-3 or TRBV12-4 and TRBJ1-5, with D maybe TRBD1 (6 bases). Trimming took 6 bases from V and 7 from J, leaving 19 bases between them. This CDR3 is built from 15 residues. The CDR3, as DNA: TGTGCCAGCAGCCGACTTGGCGGGGGGCAACAGCCCCAGCATTTT. This translates into CASSRLGGGQQPQHF.

This clonotype was recorded at least ten times. The chain recombines TRBV2 with TRBJ1-1; TRBD1 aligns across 8 bases. The V gene's germline CDR1 is SNHLY and CDR2 FYNNEI. With 2 bases clipped from V and 6 bases from J, the junction kept 8 bases outside the gene matches. CDR3 length equals 15 residues. This chain's CDR3 is CASSERTGRSSEAFF. The CDR3 DNA reads TGTGCCAGCAGTGAAAGGACAGGGAGGAGTTCTGAAGCTTTCTTT.

This chain uses TRBV20-1 with TRBJ2-7; D might be TRBD1 or TRBD2, each matching 5 bases. Germline CDR1 and CDR2: DFQATT and SNEGSKA (reference sequence). The V gene lost 0 bases and the J gene lost 4 bases, with 7 bases spanning the gap. This CDR3 comprises 12 residues. CDR3 sequence: CSAREGVYEQYF. CDR3 nucleotide sequence: TGCAGTGCTAGAGAGGGGGTATACGAGCAGTACTTC.

This clonotype was counted between two and nine times. The J gene is TRBJ2-5, the V gene TRBV3-1; perhaps D is TRBD1 or TRBD2 (5 bases each). The CDR3 contains 15 residues. Per the germline V gene, CDR1 is LGHDT and CDR2 is YNNKEL (reference sequence). Trimming took 1 base from V and 3 from J, leaving 12 bases between them. Here the CDR3 reads CASSQGDLSEETQYF. The DNA for the CDR3 is TGTGCCAGCAGCCAAGGGGACCTATCGGAAGAGACCCAGTACTTC.

In the case of this clonotype: A junction boundary mismatches the germline segment, possibly from a read error. The CDR3 nucleotides read TGTGCCAGCAGGGTAGGCCCCTCCTACAACGAGCAGTTCTTC. Amino acids: CASRVGPSYNEQFF. The chain recombines TRBV7-4 with TRBJ2-1; D remains unclear. From germline, CDR1 is SGHVT and CDR2 SQSDAQ. This CDR3 spans 14 amino acids.

The CDR3 is CASSLATEEKLFF. The DNA of the CDR3 is TGTGCCAGCAGCTTAGCAACAGAGGAAAAACTGTTTTTT. This chain joins TRBV7-9 and TRBJ1-4, with D unresolved. The ends were cut back, 0 bases at V and 8 bases at J, with 7 bases in the middle. This CDR3 spans 13 amino acids. The germline CDR1 and CDR2 sequences are SEHNR and FQNEAQ (reference sequence).

The table lists this clonotype with many counts. The rearrangement uses TRBV6-1 and TRBJ2-7, with 8 bases identical to TRBD1. CDR1 is MNHNS and CDR2 is SASEGT in the germline V gene. There are 14 residues in the CDR3. The J segment lost 5 bases and the V segment lost 5 bases, leaving 8 bases of the junction unmatched. The CDR3, as DNA: TGTGCCAGCAGTTCCGGACAGGGCTCGCACGAGCAGTACTTC. Its protein is CASSSGQGSHEQYF.

This clonotype was recorded at least ten times. The gene calls are TRBV28 and TRBJ1-5; no definite D call. Trimming took 3 bases from V and 0 from J, leaving 9 bases between them. The CDR3 totals 15 residues. Per germline, CDR1 MDHEN and CDR2 SYDVKM. The CDR3 region has the DNA TGTGCCAGCAGTTTTTCGGGATATAGCAATCAGCCCCAGCATTTT. Protein sequence: CASSFSGYSNQPQHF.

This clonotype was seen many times. The chain is built from TRBV19 and TRBJ1-1; D not certain. This CDR3 comprises 12 residues. The germline V gene encodes CDR1 LNHDA and CDR2 SQIVND (reference sequence). Trimming pared 6 bases from V and 5 bases from J, leaving 10 bases between. CDR3 loop: CASSDGLTEAFF. The CDR3, as DNA: TGTGCCAGTAGCGACGGACTTACTGAAGCTTTCTTT.

The chain has TRBV28 and TRBJ2-7; tentative D call: TRBD2 (6 bases). The CDR3 is made up of 15 amino acids. The germline V and J ends were trimmed by 3 bases and 4 bases, with 16 bases remaining between them. Per germline, CDR1 MDHEN and CDR2 SYDVKM. The CDR3 is CASSLLAVSIYEQYF. The CDR3 region has the DNA TGTGCCAGCAGTTTGTTAGCGGTTTCAATATACGAGCAGTACTTC. The full variable domain, with the rest looked up from reference TRBV28 and TRBJ2-7, is DVKVTQSSRYLVKRTGEKVFLECVQDMDHENMFWYRQDPGLGLRLIYFSYDVKMKEKGDIPEGYSVSREKKERFSLILESASTNQTSMYLCASSLLAVSIYEQYFGPGTRLTVT.

This clonotype was counted many times. The chain combines TRBV24-1 with TRBJ2-2, with D maybe TRBD1 (6 bases). The CDR3 is made up of 14 amino acids. From germline, CDR1 is KGHDR and CDR2 SFDVKD. The ends were cut back, 5 bases at V and 5 bases at J, with 11 bases in the middle. The CDR3 nucleotides are TGTGCCACCAGTGTCCCAGGACAGACCGGGGAGCTGTTTTTT. It is translated as CATSVPGQTGELFF.

This clonotype was recorded many times. This chain joins TRBV10-3 and TRBJ1-2; TRBD1 is a possible D gene (6 bases). Looked up from germline, CDR1 is ENHRY and CDR2 is SYGVKD. Trimming took 11 bases from V and 2 from J, leaving 15 bases between them. This CDR3 spans 13 amino acids. CDR3 in DNA: TGTGCCCTACAGGACAGCTTGAACTATGGCTACACCTTC. Translation gives CALQDSLNYGYTF.

This clonotype has at least ten counts. The CDR3 is CASSEFLAGGTDTQYF. The CDR3 DNA is TGTGCCAGCAGTGAATTTTTAGCCGGCGGCACAGATACGCAGTATTTT. V usage is TRBV25-1 and J usage is TRBJ2-3; the D is unclear. From germline, CDR1 is MGHDK and CDR2 SYGVNS. The length of the CDR3 is 16 residues. The ends were cut back, 1 base at V and 1 base at J, with 12 bases in the middle.

This clonotype was seen many times. The rearrangement uses TRBV19 and TRBJ2-7; D is perhaps TRBD2 (5 bases). V shed 8 bases and J shed 0 bases, with 14 bases lying between them. The CDR3 has 14 residues. Germline V gene data show CDR1 as LNHDA and CDR2 as SQIVND (reference sequence). CDR3 nucleotide sequence: TGTGCCAGTTCCCCCGTAGCGTCCTCCTACGAGCAGTACTTC. This gives the protein CASSPVASSYEQYF. The full variable domain, rest sourced from reference TRBV19 and TRBJ2-7, is DGGITQSPKYLFRKEGQNVTLSCEQNLNHDAMYWYRQDPGQGLRLIYYSQIVNDFQKGDIAEGYSVSREKKESFPLTVTSAQKNPTAFYLCASSPVASSYEQYFGPGTRLTVT.

This clonotype was seen many times. The chain carries TRBV19 and TRBJ1-5, with TRBD1 matching 7 bases. Germline CDR1 is LNHDA and CDR2 is SQIVND (reference sequence). The CDR3 has 14 amino acids. J gave up 5 bases and V 9 bases, and 10 bases lay outside the gene matches. This CDR3 reads CASAGGDEDQPQHF. The CDR3 nucleotides read TGTGCCAGCGCAGGGGGGGACGAGGATCAGCCCCAGCATTTT.

This clonotype was seen a few times. This chain links TRBV10-3 with TRBJ2-6; D gene uncertain. V lost 5 bases and J lost 2, with 10 bases in between. Germline CDR1 ENHRY, CDR2 SYGVKD. The CDR3 runs to 15 residues. This CDR3 reads CAISLTVTGANVLTF. The CDR3 DNA is TGTGCCATCAGTTTAACAGTAACTGGGGCCAACGTCCTGACTTTC.

This clonotype was seen repeatedly, ten times or more. The chain links TRBV7-8 to TRBJ2-5; D is perhaps TRBD1 (5 bases). This CDR3 comprises 13 residues. V was shortened by 2 bases and J by 4 bases, with 8 bases between the two germline ends. The germline CDR1 and CDR2 sequences are SGHVS and FQNEAQ. The CDR3 DNA reads TGTGCCAGCAGCTTACCAGGGCTAGAGACCCAGTACTTC. It is translated as CASSLPGLETQYF.

This clonotype was seen many times. This chain joins TRBV28 and TRBJ2-3; the D is unclear. The germline CDR1 and CDR2 sequences are MDHEN and SYDVKM. Trimming removed 8 bases from V and 5 bases from J, with 8 bases in between. This CDR3 is 11 amino acids long. The CDR3 protein is CASRTLDTQYF. The CDR3, as DNA: TGTGCCAGCCGTACCTTAGATACGCAGTATTTT.

This clonotype was seen repeatedly, ten times or more. The rearrangement uses TRBV30 and TRBJ1-6, with a tentative D call TRBD1 (5 bases). CDR3 length: 14 residues. Germline CDR1 and CDR2: GTSNPN and SVGIG (reference sequence). V dropped 3 bases and J dropped 10 bases, with 16 bases sitting between them. The CDR3, as DNA: TGTGCCTGGAGGGTGGGCAGGGTGAGCTCACCCCTCCACTTT. Its protein is CAWRVGRVSSPLHF.